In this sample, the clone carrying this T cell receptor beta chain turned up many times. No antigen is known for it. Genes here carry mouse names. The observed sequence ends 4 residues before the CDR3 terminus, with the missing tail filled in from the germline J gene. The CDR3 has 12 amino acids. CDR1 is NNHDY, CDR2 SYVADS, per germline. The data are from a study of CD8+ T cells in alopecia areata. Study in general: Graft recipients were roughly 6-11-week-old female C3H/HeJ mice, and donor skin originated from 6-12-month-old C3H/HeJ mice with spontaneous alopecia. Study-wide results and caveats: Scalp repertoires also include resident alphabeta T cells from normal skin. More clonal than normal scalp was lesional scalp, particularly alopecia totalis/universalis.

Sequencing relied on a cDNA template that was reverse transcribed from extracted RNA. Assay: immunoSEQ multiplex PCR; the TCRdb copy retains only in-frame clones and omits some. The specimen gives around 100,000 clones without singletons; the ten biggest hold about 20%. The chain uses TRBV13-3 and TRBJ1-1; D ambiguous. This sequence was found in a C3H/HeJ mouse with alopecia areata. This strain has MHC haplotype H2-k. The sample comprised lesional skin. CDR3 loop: CASSATSREVFF. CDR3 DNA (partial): TGTGCCAGCAGTGCGACATCTCGA.